Below are 6 T cell receptor beta chains sequenced from a single sample in a study of naive and memory T cell subsets. Ligated cDNA underwent four rounds of PCR with nested alpha and beta constant region primers and SP2. One entry per CDR3 protein, called by TCRdb with MiXCR from the UMI-ligation and nested PCR reads. This sample yields about 37,000 distinct CDR3 sequences, of which roughly 11% are seen a single time; roughly 3.9% belongs to the top ten. Treatment denoted: skin biopsy from PPD injection site in Mantoux-positive individual. A UMI-containing oligonucleotide was joined by 3' ligation to the TCR cDNA template. The sample was skin, taken from a tuberculin skin test site. The receptors were gathered from an adult in good health.

This clonotype was observed many times. The V gene is TRBV9, the J gene TRBJ2-7; possibly TRBD2 for D (6 bases). Germline V gives CDR1 SGDLS, CDR2 YYNGEE. The germline V and J ends were trimmed by 0 bases and 5 bases, with 9 bases remaining between them. The CDR3 extends over 13 amino acids. The CDR3 coding sequence is TGTGCCAGCAGCGTAGAAGGGAGGAACGAGCAGTACTTC. It specifies CASSVEGRNEQYF.

The V and J genes are TRBV7-2 and TRBJ1-1; tentatively, D is TRBD1 (6 bases). Trimming shortened V by 1 base and J by 3 bases, and 9 bases separated the two germline ends. The CDR3 contains 14 residues. Germline CDR1 reads SGHTA; CDR2 reads FQGNSA. The CDR3 is CASSLVSGDTEAFF. CDR3 coding DNA: TGTGCCAGCAGCTTAGTCTCAGGGGACACTGAAGCTTTCTTT.

This clonotype was recorded a few times. The chain carries TRBV29-1 and TRBJ1-1; D remains ambiguous. Trimming removed 6 bases from V and 7 bases from J, with 12 bases in between. This CDR3 contains 11 residues. CDR1 is SQVTM, CDR2 ANQGSEA, per germline. CDR3 DNA sequence: TGCAGCGTCACGCCGGTCGTTGAAGCTTTCTTT. Residues: CSVTPVVEAFF.

This clonotype was counted ten times or more. The J gene is TRBJ2-7, the V gene TRBV20-1; unclear D gene. The V end was cut by 4 bases, the J end by 6 bases, with 7 bases between. Germline assignment: CDR1 DFQATT and CDR2 SNEGSKA (reference sequence). The CDR3 contains 10 residues. CDR3 amino acids: CSAISTEQYF. CDR3 coding DNA: TGCAGTGCTATTAGTACCGAGCAGTACTTC.

This clonotype was observed at least ten times. The chain recombines TRBV7-8 with TRBJ2-2; D tentatively fits TRBD1 or TRBD2 (5 bases each). CDR1 and CDR2 (germline): SGHVS, FQNEAQ. The CDR3 covers 15 residues. The V and J ends lost 4 bases and 5 bases respectively, with 14 bases between them. As DNA, the CDR3 is TGTGCCAGCAGCTCCGGGACCACATGGACCGGGGAGCTGTTTTTT. This translates into CASSSGTTWTGELFF.

There are many counts of this clonotype. The CDR3 protein is CASSLGTGAYEQYF. The CDR3 nucleotides are TGTGCCAGCAGTTTGGGGACAGGGGCCTACGAGCAGTACTTC. The chain couples TRBV27 to TRBJ2-7; TRBD1 agrees at 10 bases. Germline-derived CDR1 and CDR2 are MNHEY and SMNVEV (reference sequence). Trimming cost V 3 bases and J 2 bases; bases outside gene matches: 1. The CDR3 runs to 14 residues.